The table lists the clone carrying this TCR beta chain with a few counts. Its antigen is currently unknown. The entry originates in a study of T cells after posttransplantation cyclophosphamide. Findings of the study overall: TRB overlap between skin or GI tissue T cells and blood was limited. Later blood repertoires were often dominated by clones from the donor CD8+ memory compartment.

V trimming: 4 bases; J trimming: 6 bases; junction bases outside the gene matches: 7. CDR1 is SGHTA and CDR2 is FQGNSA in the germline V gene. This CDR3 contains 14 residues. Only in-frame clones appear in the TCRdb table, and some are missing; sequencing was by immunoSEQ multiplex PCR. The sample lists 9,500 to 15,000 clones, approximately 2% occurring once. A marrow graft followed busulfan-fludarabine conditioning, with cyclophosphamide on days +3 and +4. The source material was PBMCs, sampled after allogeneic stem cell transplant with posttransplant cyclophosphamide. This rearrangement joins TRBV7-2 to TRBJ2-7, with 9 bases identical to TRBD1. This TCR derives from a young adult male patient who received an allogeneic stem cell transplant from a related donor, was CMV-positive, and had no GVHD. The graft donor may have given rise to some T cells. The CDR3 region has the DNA TGTGCCAGCAGCTCAACCGGGACAGGGACCGAGCAGTACTTC. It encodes CASSSTGTGTEQYF.